A single sample gave rise to the 17 T cell receptor beta chains below, sequenced in a study of a mutant IDH1 vaccine in newly diagnosed glioma. Regarding time point: week 23, last vaccination. It was 300 ug of mutant IDH1 20-mer peptide that made up each vaccine dose, given with topical imiquimod. Their antigens remain unidentified. Here immunoSEQ multiplex PCR was the method, and the copy in TCRdb shows in-frame clones only, minus some. This table has roughly 51,000 clones, around 80% appearing once. Specimen: PBMCs, collected from a glioma patient whose treatment included an IDH1 peptide vaccine. All receptors come from a woman aged 40 to 50 with glioma. Some clones in this sample may be carry-over from other donors' samples.

By frequency in the sample, this clone is medium-sized. The chain couples TRBV7-2 to TRBJ1-5; no definite D call. V was pared by 5 bases and J by 6 bases, with 11 bases between. The germline V gene has CDR1 SGHTA and CDR2 FQGNSA. This CDR3 is 13 amino acids long. DNA of the CDR3: TGTGCCAGCAGCCAGACAATTGGTCAGCCCCAGCATTTT. Translated, it gives CASSQTIGQPQHF.

V is TRBV6-5 and J is TRBJ1-3; D is uncertain. The CDR3 spans 15 residues. Germline-derived CDR1 and CDR2 are MNHEY and SVGAGI. Deletions cut 5 bases from V and 4 bases from J, with 15 bases between. CDR3 nucleotides: TGTGCCAGCAGTCTAAATGGCCCCGGCGGAAACACCATATATTTT. Its protein product is CASSLNGPGGNTIYF.

The rearrangement links TRBV5-6 to TRBJ1-1, with D possibly matching TRBD1 (6 bases). The CDR3 is 15 amino acids. Per germline, CDR1 SGHDT and CDR2 YYEEEE. Between the trimmed V and J ends, which lost 4 bases and 4 bases, there was a span of 17 bases. The DNA of the CDR3 is TGTGCCAGCAGCCCGCCATCGGGGGGGCTCACTGAAGCTTTCTTT. It specifies CASSPPSGGLTEAFF.

The chain links TRBV6-5 to TRBJ1-4; a possible D gene is TRBD1 (5 bases). The CDR3 runs to 14 residues. The germline V gene encodes CDR1 MNHEY and CDR2 SVGAGI. The V end was cut by 5 bases, the J end by 8 bases, with 15 bases between. CDR3 nucleotide sequence: TGTGCCAGCAGTCCGGGTGGGGGTATCGAAAAACTGTTTTTT. It encodes CASSPGGGIEKLFF.

This clone appeared a single time. The rearrangement joins TRBV10-1 to TRBJ2-2; no clear D gene. V was pared by 7 bases and J by 4 bases, with 13 bases between. CDR3 size: 14 residues. In germline, CDR1 is WNHNN, CDR2 SYGVQD (reference sequence). The CDR3 nucleotides are TGCGCCAGCATCGACATCCTGGGCACCGGGGAGCTGTTTTTT. Protein: CASIDILGTGELFF.

The chain carries TRBV30 and TRBJ2-5, with 7 bases lining up with TRBD2. This CDR3 is built from 13 residues. Trimming at V came to 0 bases and at J to 8 bases, leaving 6 bases not matched to a gene. CDR1 is GTSNPN, CDR2 SVGIG, per germline (reference sequence). The CDR3 bases are TGTGCCTGGAGTGTGATCCGGGAGGCTACCCAGTACTTC. Protein product: CAWSVIREATQYF.

J is TRBJ1-5 and V is TRBV14; tentatively, D is TRBD1 (5 bases). Germline CDR1 reads SGHDN; CDR2 reads FVKESK. The V end was cut by 0 bases, the J end by 4 bases, with 10 bases between. The CDR3 is 15 amino acids. The CDR3 bases are TGTGCCAGCAGCCAAGACGCCGGGGGGAATCAGCCCCAGCATTTT. Translating it yields CASSQDAGGNQPQHF.

This chain joins TRBV10-3 and TRBJ1-6; D is undetermined. In germline, CDR1 is ENHRY, CDR2 SYGVKD. Trimming cost V 10 bases and J 5 bases, with 9 bases left between them. This CDR3 contains 12 residues. Here the CDR3 reads CATQSHNSPLHF. In DNA form, the CDR3 reads TGTGCCACCCAATCCCATAATTCACCCCTCCACTTT.

This clone appeared a single time. This chain connects TRBV9 to TRBJ2-1, with 9 bases matching TRBD2. The CDR3 sequence is 17 residues long. Trimming took 0 bases from V and 1 from J; bases not matched to a gene: 5. From germline, CDR1 is SGDLS and CDR2 YYNGEE. The CDR3 DNA follows: TGTGCCAGCAGCGTAGTCCCAGCGGGGGGTTCCTACAATGAGCAGTTCTTC. This encodes CASSVVPAGGSYNEQFF.

The chain is built from TRBV2 and TRBJ1-2; the D is unclear. V was cut by 3 bases and J by 5 bases, with 1 base left in between. The CDR3 totals 10 residues. From germline, CDR1 is SNHLY and CDR2 FYNNEI. The CDR3 loop reads CASSEYGYTF. The CDR3 bases are TGTGCCAGCAGTGAGTATGGCTACACCTTC.

The chain carries TRBV21-1 and TRBJ1-5. TRBV21-1 is a listed pseudogene. The CDR3 covers 12 residues. CDR3 sequence reads: CASRGGRQPQHF. The CDR3 DNA reads TGTGCCAGCAGGGGAGGTAGGCAGCCCCAGCATTTT.

J is TRBJ1-6 and V is TRBV13; TRBD1 agrees at 8 bases. Germline V gene data show CDR1 as PRHDT and CDR2 as FYEKMQ (reference sequence). V dropped 0 bases and J dropped 9; count of bases not matched to a gene: 7. There are 16 residues in the CDR3. The CDR3 coding sequence is TGTGCCAGCAGCTTAGGCCGGGCAGGGGGCGGTTCACCCCTCCACTTT. Translating gives CASSLGRAGGGSPLHF.

V is TRBV9 and J is TRBJ1-2; D call uncertain. The length of the CDR3 is 11 residues. Trimming left V 4 bases short and J 6 bases short, with 7 bases between. Germline loops: CDR1 SGDLS, CDR2 YYNGEE. The CDR3 DNA sequence: TGTGCCAGCAGCAAGCAGGATGGCTACACCTTC. Its protein product is CASSKQDGYTF.

The chain recombines TRBV29-1 with TRBJ2-1; D possibly corresponds to TRBD2 (6 bases). The ends were cut back, 0 bases at V and 8 bases at J, with 23 bases in the middle. From germline, CDR1 is SQVTM and CDR2 ANQGSEA. The CDR3 has 17 amino acids. CDR3: CSVEERRGLGIGDEQFF. In DNA, the CDR3 is TGCAGCGTTGAAGAAAGGAGGGGCCTCGGAATCGGTGATGAGCAGTTCTTC.

The V gene is TRBV2, the J gene TRBJ1-1; D not certain. V gave up 7 bases and J gave up 2 bases, with 14 bases separating them. This CDR3 is built from 14 residues. CDR1 is SNHLY and CDR2 is FYNNEI in the germline V gene. Here the CDR3 reads CASTLNYANTEAFF. CDR3 DNA sequence: TGTGCCAGCACTCTAAACTACGCAAACACTGAAGCTTTCTTT.

The V call is TRBV5-1, the J call TRBJ1-2, with D perhaps TRBD1 (6 bases). This CDR3 spans 15 amino acids. Germline V gives CDR1 SGHRS, CDR2 YFSETQ. Trimming stripped 0 bases from V and 5 bases from J, with 14 bases between. In DNA, the CDR3 is TGCGCCAGCAGCTTGGAGGGCCTAGGGGGATATGGCTACACCTTC. Translating it yields CASSLEGLGGYGYTF.

This clone has only one observation. The rearrangement uses TRBV18 and TRBJ2-5; 9 bases are a match to TRBD1. In germline, CDR1 is KGHSH, CDR2 LQKENI. J was trimmed by 2 bases and V by 6 bases; bases with no gene match: 10. This CDR3 has 16 residues. This CDR3 is CASSPVDRGSQETQYF. The CDR3 nucleotides read TGTGCCAGCTCGCCAGTGGACAGGGGTTCTCAAGAGACCCAGTACTTC. The whole variable domain, filled in from reference TRBV18 and TRBJ2-5, reads NAGVMQNPRHLVRRRGQEARLRCSPMKGHSHVYWYRQLPEEGLKFMVYLQKENIIDESGMPKERFSAEFPKEGPSILRIQQVVRGDSAAYFCASSPVDRGSQETQYFGPGTRLLVL.